Listed here is a single T cell receptor beta chain. The antigen remains unidentified. The sample originates from a study of identical twins. Study observations and caveats: There was an excess of low generation probability in the out-of-frame alpha sequences that twins shared.

Trimming took off 5 bases at V and 5 bases at J, with 15 bases between the two ends. The CDR3 extends over 14 amino acids. CDR1 and CDR2 (germline): MNHEY, SMNVEV (reference sequence). MiXCR, applied by TCRdb to the 5' RACE reads, yields one record per CDR3 protein. Of 450,000 to 650,000 distinct CDR3 sequences listed, more than 9% are singletons. Another study also made use of these data, one on yellow fever vaccine responses in identical twins.

Sequencing used PBMCs. This chain joins TRBV27 and TRBJ2-5, with D possibly matching TRBD2 (7 bases). This clonotype originated in a woman between 18 and 29 years old in good health. The CDR3 DNA sequence: TGTGCCAGCAGTATACTAGGGGGGGGGGAGACCCAGTACTTC. Residues: CASSILGGGETQYF.